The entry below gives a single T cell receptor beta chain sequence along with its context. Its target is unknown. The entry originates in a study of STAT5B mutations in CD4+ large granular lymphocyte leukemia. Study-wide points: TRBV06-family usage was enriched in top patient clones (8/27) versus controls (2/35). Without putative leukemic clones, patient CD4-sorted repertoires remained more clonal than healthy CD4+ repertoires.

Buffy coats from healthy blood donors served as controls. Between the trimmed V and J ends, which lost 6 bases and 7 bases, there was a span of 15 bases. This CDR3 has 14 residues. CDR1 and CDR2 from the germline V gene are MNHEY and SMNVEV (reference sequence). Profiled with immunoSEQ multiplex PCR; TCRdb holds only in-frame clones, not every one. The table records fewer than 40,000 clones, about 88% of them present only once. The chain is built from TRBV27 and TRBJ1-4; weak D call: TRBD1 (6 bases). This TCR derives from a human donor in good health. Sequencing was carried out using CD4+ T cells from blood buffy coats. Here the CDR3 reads CASSNRVNSEKLFF. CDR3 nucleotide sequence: TGTGCCAGCAGCAACAGGGTAAATAGTGAAAAACTGTTTTTT.